This TCR beta chain is from a study of regulatory T cells in long-lasting Graves disease. Study in general: More than 5 years of antithyroid drugs with positive TSH receptor antibodies defined persistent Graves' disease. Study observations and caveats: For persistent Graves' patients, TCR diversity was lower than for newly diagnosed ones.

The table lists this clonotype with a few counts. Its antigen is unknown. Combining iRepertoire HTBI primers with Arm-PCR of CDR3 regions, the authors built TCR beta libraries. TCRdb called the multiplex PCR reads again in MiXCR, with one record for every CDR3 protein. This table holds about 450,000 distinct CDR3 sequences, around 24% found once. CDR1 is SGHVS, CDR2 FQNEAQ, per germline. CDR3 size: 17 residues. The ends were cut back, 5 bases at V and 0 bases at J, with 20 bases in the middle. Noted time point: persistent/refractory GD, antithyroid drugs over 5 years with positive TRAb. PBMC-extracted RNA yielded the TCR library. Patients came through an endocrinology department, and that department was in Xi'an, China. Staff drew around 10 milliliters of peripheral blood into EDTA tubes.

The TCR originated in a female donor with Graves disease. The chain employs TRBV7-8 and TRBJ2-7; D may be TRBD1 or TRBD2 (5 bases each). Sequenced here: peripheral blood mononuclear cells (PBMCs), sampled when the disease was refractory, from a patient treated with antithyroid drugs. The CDR3 protein is CASSQTRFRESSYEQYF. For the CDR3, the DNA is TGTGCCAGCAGCCAGACCCGATTCAGGGAGAGCTCCTACGAGCAGTACTTC.